The clone carrying this T cell receptor beta chain was seen repeatedly, ten times or more. Its target is not known. A library prepared for alpha chains yielded this beta chain as an off-target read; its size is of little meaning. The data were obtained in a study of spatial heterogeneity in lung cancer. Across the whole study: Alpha-chain sequences were detected in numbers that were consistently lower than beta-chain sequences.

Individually, TCR cDNA molecules were each labelled with a unique molecular identifier. TCRdb used MiXCR to reprocess the 5' RACE reads, holding one entry per CDR3 protein. The table shows 11,000 or so distinct CDR3 sequences, with roughly 3.5% occurring only once. Time point given: sample taken at primary tumor resection. Whole RNA, isolated from tumor, nontumor lung or frozen PBMC, was sequenced without prior sorting. Donation came from around 72 patients with untreated early-stage non-small cell lung cancer. Study-level results: Follow-up blood showed ubiquitous expanded tumor TCRs less than blood at resection did.

Sequenced here: PBMCs, sampled at surgery. The TCR originated in a female donor with early-stage non-small cell lung cancer.

The CDR3 is CASSSAGQGAGEQFF. The CDR3 DNA is TGTGCCAGCAGCTCCGCAGGACAGGGGGCGGGTGAGCAGTTCTTC. The rearrangement joins TRBV7-8 to TRBJ2-1; 11 bases map to TRBD1. The V gene end was trimmed by 4 bases and the J gene end by 9 bases; junction bases not matched to a gene: 8. CDR3 length: 15 residues. Looked up from germline, CDR1 is SGHVS and CDR2 is FQNEAQ.